Presented here are 28 T cell receptor beta chains from one specimen sequenced in a study of blood T cell repertoires in COVID-19. Profiled with immunoSEQ multiplex PCR; TCRdb holds only in-frame clones, not every one. Among some 250,000 clones listed, 88% were seen once. The sample comprised peripheral blood. The receptors shown here come from a woman aged 25 to 39 with acute or convalescent COVID-19.

The rearrangement uses TRBV4-1 and TRBJ2-3; 9 bases match TRBD2. CDR3 length: 16 amino acids. V gave up 6 bases and J gave up 2 bases; unmatched junction bases: 9. Germline V gene data show CDR1 as MGHRA and CDR2 as YSYEKL. The CDR3 DNA follows: TGCGCCAGCAGGAACCCCAGCGGGAGGTTCACAGATACGCAGTATTTT. This translates into CASRNPSGRFTDTQYF.

This clone was seen only once. CDR3 in DNA: TGTGCCAGCAGCTTATTGGCTGAGCAGTTCTTC. Its protein is CASSLLAEQFF. The chain recombines TRBV7-2 with TRBJ2-1; D gene unclear. V dropped 2 bases and J dropped 9 bases, with 5 bases sitting between them. CDR3 length equals 11 residues. Germline V gene data show CDR1 as SGHTA and CDR2 as FQGNSA.

This rearrangement joins TRBV12-5 to TRBJ2-3, with 10 bases aligning to TRBD2. The CDR3 spans 14 residues. The junction had 4 bases not matched to a gene; V was cut back by 5 bases and J by 5 bases. Germline values: CDR1 LGHNT, CDR2 FRNRAP. The CDR3 region has the DNA TGTGCTAGTGGTCAAGCGGGAGGGATAGATACGCAGTATTTT. Amino acid sequence: CASGQAGGIDTQYF.

V and J are TRBV9 and TRBJ2-2, with 7 bases fitting TRBD1. The CDR3 length is 16 residues. With 2 bases clipped from V and 3 bases from J, the junction kept 7 bases outside the gene matches. The germline gives CDR1 SGDLS, CDR2 YYNGEE. CDR3 sequence (DNA): TGTGCCAGCAGCGTTCAGACAGGGTTGTACACCGGGGAGCTGTTTTTT. Its translation: CASSVQTGLYTGELFF. The full variable domain, with the rest looked up from reference TRBV9 and TRBJ2-2, is DSGVTQTPKHLITATGQRVTLRCSPRSGDLSVYWYQQSLDQGLQFLIQYYNGEERAKGNILERFSAQQFPDLHSELNLSSLELGDSALYFCASSVQTGLYTGELFFGEGSRLTVL.

The chain uses TRBV9 and TRBJ2-2, with D unclear. With 3 bases removed from V and 0 bases from J, the gap between germline ends came to 15 bases. Germline V gene lookup returns CDR1 SGDLS and CDR2 YYNGEE. The CDR3 is made up of 17 amino acids. DNA for the CDR3: TGTGCCAGCAGCGCCCCGCGTGTAGACACGAACACCGGGGAGCTGTTTTTT. It codes for CASSAPRVDTNTGELFF.

The V and J genes are TRBV12-3 or TRBV12-4 and TRBJ2-7, with D perhaps TRBD2 (5 bases). V gave up 3 bases and J gave up 5 bases, with 11 bases separating them. CDR3 length: 13 amino acids. In DNA, the CDR3 is TGTGCCAGCAGTTTTCCGGGGATCAACGAGCAGTACTTC. Protein: CASSFPGINEQYF.

CDR3 sequence (DNA): TGTGCCACGTCAGATTTCGATACGCAGTATTTT. Protein sequence: CATSDFDTQYF. The V call is TRBV6-5, the J call TRBJ2-3, with no clear D. V lost 10 bases to trimming and J lost 6 bases, with 11 bases between them. The germline V gene has CDR1 MNHEY and CDR2 SVGAGI. The CDR3 extends over 11 amino acids.

V is TRBV30 and J is TRBJ2-5, with 10 bases that match TRBD1. The CDR3 sequence is 15 residues long. Germline trimming cut 2 bases from V and 1 base from J; bases unmatched to any gene: 4. Germline V lookup: CDR1 GTSNPN, CDR2 SVGIG (reference sequence). CDR3 amino acids: CAWSPGQGLQETQYF. The CDR3 region has the DNA TGTGCCTGGAGTCCGGGACAGGGGCTCCAAGAGACCCAGTACTTC.

The rearrangement uses TRBV20-1 and TRBJ2-5; no clear D gene. The CDR3 is 11 amino acids. Germline V gives CDR1 DFQATT, CDR2 SNEGSKA (reference sequence). The ends were cut back, 5 bases at V and 13 bases at J, with 17 bases in the middle. The DNA of the CDR3 is TGCAGTGCTTTCTTAGACTCGATGGGGTACTTC. Protein sequence: CSAFLDSMGYF.

The V gene is TRBV27, the J gene TRBJ2-7, with a possible D match to TRBD1 (5 bases). V dropped 5 bases and J dropped 2 bases, with 16 bases sitting between them. Germline CDR1 reads MNHEY; CDR2 reads SMNVEV (reference sequence). The CDR3 length is 15 residues. CDR3 nucleotide sequence: TGTGCCAGCAGTCCCCACCTGGGCAGGGCCTACGAGCAGTACTTC. Translating gives CASSPHLGRAYEQYF.

This chain connects TRBV4-3 to TRBJ2-5; 10 positions agree with TRBD2. CDR1 is LGHNA, CDR2 YSLEER, per germline. Trimming cost V 0 bases and J 5 bases; bases outside gene matches: 9. The CDR3 length is 17 residues. The CDR3 loop reads CASSQDDGLAGVETQYF. The CDR3 DNA reads as TGCGCCAGCAGCCAAGATGACGGTCTAGCGGGAGTGGAGACCCAGTACTTC.

The chain is built from TRBV6-5 and TRBJ1-4; 7 nucleotides line up with TRBD1. CDR1 and CDR2 from the germline V gene are MNHEY and SVGAGI. CDR3 length equals 15 residues. V lost 0 bases to trimming and J lost 7 bases; unmatched junction nucleotides: 5. This CDR3 reads CASSYSGTDFEKLFF. The DNA for the CDR3 is TGTGCCAGCAGTTACTCCGGGACAGATTTTGAAAAACTGTTTTTT.

The V and J genes are TRBV18 and TRBJ2-1; 7 bases are a match to TRBD1. CDR3 size: 15 residues. Germline V gene lookup returns CDR1 KGHSH and CDR2 LQKENI. V gave up 3 bases and J gave up 3 bases; unmatched junction bases: 5. The CDR3 bases are TGTGCCAGCTCACCGACAGGGTTAGGCTACAATGAGCAGTTCTTC. Protein product: CASSPTGLGYNEQFF.

To note about this clone: At one of its ends the junction is not consistent with the germline gene, which may arise from a read error. The rearrangement links TRBV7-7 to TRBJ2-4; tentative D call: TRBD1 (6 bases). Per the germline V gene, CDR1 is SSHAT and CDR2 is FNYEAQ (reference sequence). The CDR3 is 21 residues long. The CDR3 here is CASSLAGPQDSLPQSKNIQYF. The CDR3 nucleotides read TGTGCTAGCAGCTTAGCCGGACCCCAGGACAGCCTTCCCCAATCCAAAAACATTCAGTACTTC.

The chain links TRBV10-3 to TRBJ2-2; the match to TRBD1 covers 9 bases. The V and J ends lost 0 bases and 2 bases, in that order; junction bases with no gene match: 1. This CDR3 has 16 amino acids. Germline V lookup: CDR1 ENHRY, CDR2 SYGVKD. CDR3 nucleotides: TGTGCCATCAGTGAGTCGGGACAGGGAAACACCGGGGAGCTGTTTTTT. This codes for CAISESGQGNTGELFF.

This chain joins TRBV18 and TRBJ1-3; 8 bases fit TRBD1. Germline CDR1 KGHSH, CDR2 LQKENI. This CDR3 has 16 amino acids. J was trimmed by 4 bases and V by 4 bases; bases with no gene match: 9. The CDR3, as DNA: TGTGCCAGCTCACGGACAGGGTACGGCTCCGGAAACACCATATATTTT. Its protein product is CASSRTGYGSGNTIYF.

This clone was recorded only once. The rearrangement uses TRBV12-5 and TRBJ2-1; 13 positions match TRBD2. Germline CDR1 is LGHNT and CDR2 is FRNRAP. The CDR3 loop spans 17 amino acids. With V trimmed by 4 bases and J by 0 bases, 3 bases remained unmatched. The CDR3 nucleotides are TGTGCTAGTGGTTCGGGACTAGCGGGACGCTCCTACAATGAGCAGTTCTTC. It codes for CASGSGLAGRSYNEQFF.

V usage is TRBV9 and J usage is TRBJ1-6, with 9 bases fitting TRBD1. Germline V gene data show CDR1 as SGDLS and CDR2 as YYNGEE. This CDR3 contains 17 residues. Trimming removed 3 bases from V and 0 bases from J; junction bases left unmatched: 4. CDR3 in amino acids: CASSATGGGSYNSPLHF. For the CDR3, the DNA is TGTGCCAGCAGCGCTACAGGGGGCGGCTCCTATAATTCACCCCTCCACTTT.

J is TRBJ1-1 and V is TRBV4-2, with D possibly TRBD1 on 6 matching bases. CDR3 length equals 19 residues. Per germline, CDR1 LGHNA and CDR2 YNFKEQ. The V end was cut by 1 base, the J end by 0 bases, with 21 bases between. This chain's CDR3 is CASSQVARGQIRMNTEAFF. CDR3 sequence (DNA): TGTGCCAGCAGCCAAGTAGCCAGGGGTCAGATCCGGATGAACACTGAAGCTTTCTTT.

The rearrangement joins TRBV15 to TRBJ2-5; D perhaps matches TRBD1 (5 bases). The CDR3 loop spans 13 amino acids. V was cut by 7 bases and J by 1 base, with 10 bases left in between. Germline loops: CDR1 LNHNV, CDR2 YYDKDF (reference sequence). CDR3 protein: CATTSGSQETQYF. Written as DNA, the CDR3 is TGTGCCACCACATCAGGGTCCCAAGAGACCCAGTACTTC.

The chain joins TRBV18 to TRBJ1-6, with D hard to call. Trimming stripped 2 bases from V and 0 bases from J, with 8 bases between. The CDR3 spans 16 residues. Per germline, CDR1 KGHSH and CDR2 LQKENI. For the CDR3, the DNA is TGTGCCAGCTCACCAAAGGAGAGCTCCTATAATTCACCCCTCCACTTT. Its translation is CASSPKESSYNSPLHF.

V and J are TRBV20-1 and TRBJ2-5, with 10 bases identical to TRBD1. Germline CDR1 DFQATT, CDR2 SNEGSKA (reference sequence). CDR3 length: 13 residues. The V gene end was trimmed by 3 bases and the J gene end by 5 bases; junction bases not matched to a gene: 3. The chain's CDR3 is CSASGTGAETQYF. CDR3 in DNA: TGCAGTGCTAGTGGGACAGGGGCTGAGACCCAGTACTTC.

This clone was picked up one time. The chain combines TRBV7-9 with TRBJ2-5, with TRBD2 matching 9 bases. This CDR3 comprises 14 residues. The germline gives CDR1 SEHNR, CDR2 FQNEAQ (reference sequence). J lost 7 bases, V lost 3 bases, and 6 bases had no gene match. The CDR3 DNA reads TGTGCCAGCAGCTTGGCGGGAGGGGGTGGGACCCAGTACTTC. It specifies CASSLAGGGGTQYF.

The chain recombines TRBV4-3 with TRBJ1-2; D call uncertain. Per germline, CDR1 LGHNA and CDR2 YSLEER. The CDR3 totals 13 residues. The V gene lost 1 base and the J gene lost 8 bases, with 11 bases spanning the gap. The CDR3 DNA reads TGCGCCAGCAGCCAAGGCGAGGGTGGGGGCTACACCTTC. It specifies CASSQGEGGGYTF.

This chain connects TRBV5-1 to TRBJ2-1; 8 bases are shared with TRBD1. The germline CDR1 and CDR2 sequences are SGHRS and YFSETQ. The CDR3 covers 17 residues. J lost 0 bases, V lost 0 bases, and 5 bases had no gene match. The CDR3 region has the DNA TGCGCCAGCAGCTTGGGCGGACAGGGAAGCTCCTACAATGAGCAGTTCTTC. Its translation is CASSLGGQGSSYNEQFF.

The V call is TRBV19, the J call TRBJ2-2; 7 nucleotides line up with TRBD1. CDR1 and CDR2 from the germline V gene are LNHDA and SQIVND (reference sequence). J gave up 3 bases and V 1 base, and 17 bases lay outside the gene matches. There are 20 residues in the CDR3. CDR3 sequence: CASSIGGRGWISAYTGELFF. The CDR3 DNA follows: TGTGCCAGTAGTATAGGAGGCAGGGGGTGGATTAGCGCGTACACCGGGGAGCTGTTTTTT.

The chain recombines TRBV18 with TRBJ1-1, with 11 bases lining up with TRBD1. The junction had 5 bases not matched to a gene; V was cut back by 1 base and J by 7 bases. The germline V gene encodes CDR1 KGHSH and CDR2 LQKENI. The CDR3 is 15 amino acids. The CDR3: CASSPLGTGGGEAFF. The CDR3 coding sequence is TGTGCCAGCTCACCACTCGGGACAGGGGGGGGTGAAGCTTTCTTT.

The chain joins TRBV18 to TRBJ2-1, with D maybe TRBD2 (6 bases). The CDR3 is made up of 15 amino acids. V was clipped by 6 bases and J by 4 bases, with 16 bases between them. The germline gives CDR1 KGHSH, CDR2 LQKENI. The CDR3 nucleotides read TGTGCCAGCTCGCGGGGAGTTCCCGAATACAATGAGCAGTTCTTC. Translation: CASSRGVPEYNEQFF. Full variable domain (remainder filled in from reference TRBV18 and TRBJ2-1): NAGVMQNPRHLVRRRGQEARLRCSPMKGHSHVYWYRQLPEEGLKFMVYLQKENIIDESGMPKERFSAEFPKEGPSILRIQQVVRGDSAAYFCASSRGVPEYNEQFFGPGTRLTVL.